These T cell receptor beta chains were read from a single sample in a study of PD-L1 blockade in urothelial cancer. Only in-frame clones appear in the TCRdb table, and some are missing; sequencing was by immunoSEQ multiplex PCR. The table includes 35,000 to 45,000 clones, approximately 81% detected once. The sample consisted of PBMCs, taken around atezolizumab (anti-PD-L1) treatment. Receptors were obtained from a man in his 70s with urothelial cancer. Both conserved end residues are trimmed from each CDR3. A D gene is named only where the DNA matches it firmly.

V	J	D	CDR3
TRBV10-3	TRBJ2-3	.	AIRTISTDTQY
TRBV14	TRBJ1-1	TRBD1	ASSLRGNRGSTEAF
TRBV30	TRBJ2-7	TRBD2	AWSGTSDLEQY
TRBV6-5	TRBJ1-2	.	ASSYSAGSGYT
TRBV11-3	TRBJ2-7	TRBD1	ASSPGTGRAGGSYEQY
TRBV28	TRBJ1-2	.	ASSRSQANYGYT
TRBV6-6	TRBJ1-1	.	ASSIPGGPEAF
TRBV14	TRBJ2-7	.	ASSQETQDEQY
TRBV28	TRBJ1-1	TRBD1	ASSPTRGQGNTEAF
TRBV9	TRBJ1-1	TRBD1	ASSFRDRGDTEAF
TRBV7-2	TRBJ1-2	TRBD1	ASSMGQGFGYT
TRBV12-5	TRBJ1-2	TRBD1	ASGLEPGQSNYGYT
TRBV2	TRBJ2-1	.	ASSYGTSNEQF
TRBV14	TRBJ2-5	TRBD2	ASSHRASGAGETQY